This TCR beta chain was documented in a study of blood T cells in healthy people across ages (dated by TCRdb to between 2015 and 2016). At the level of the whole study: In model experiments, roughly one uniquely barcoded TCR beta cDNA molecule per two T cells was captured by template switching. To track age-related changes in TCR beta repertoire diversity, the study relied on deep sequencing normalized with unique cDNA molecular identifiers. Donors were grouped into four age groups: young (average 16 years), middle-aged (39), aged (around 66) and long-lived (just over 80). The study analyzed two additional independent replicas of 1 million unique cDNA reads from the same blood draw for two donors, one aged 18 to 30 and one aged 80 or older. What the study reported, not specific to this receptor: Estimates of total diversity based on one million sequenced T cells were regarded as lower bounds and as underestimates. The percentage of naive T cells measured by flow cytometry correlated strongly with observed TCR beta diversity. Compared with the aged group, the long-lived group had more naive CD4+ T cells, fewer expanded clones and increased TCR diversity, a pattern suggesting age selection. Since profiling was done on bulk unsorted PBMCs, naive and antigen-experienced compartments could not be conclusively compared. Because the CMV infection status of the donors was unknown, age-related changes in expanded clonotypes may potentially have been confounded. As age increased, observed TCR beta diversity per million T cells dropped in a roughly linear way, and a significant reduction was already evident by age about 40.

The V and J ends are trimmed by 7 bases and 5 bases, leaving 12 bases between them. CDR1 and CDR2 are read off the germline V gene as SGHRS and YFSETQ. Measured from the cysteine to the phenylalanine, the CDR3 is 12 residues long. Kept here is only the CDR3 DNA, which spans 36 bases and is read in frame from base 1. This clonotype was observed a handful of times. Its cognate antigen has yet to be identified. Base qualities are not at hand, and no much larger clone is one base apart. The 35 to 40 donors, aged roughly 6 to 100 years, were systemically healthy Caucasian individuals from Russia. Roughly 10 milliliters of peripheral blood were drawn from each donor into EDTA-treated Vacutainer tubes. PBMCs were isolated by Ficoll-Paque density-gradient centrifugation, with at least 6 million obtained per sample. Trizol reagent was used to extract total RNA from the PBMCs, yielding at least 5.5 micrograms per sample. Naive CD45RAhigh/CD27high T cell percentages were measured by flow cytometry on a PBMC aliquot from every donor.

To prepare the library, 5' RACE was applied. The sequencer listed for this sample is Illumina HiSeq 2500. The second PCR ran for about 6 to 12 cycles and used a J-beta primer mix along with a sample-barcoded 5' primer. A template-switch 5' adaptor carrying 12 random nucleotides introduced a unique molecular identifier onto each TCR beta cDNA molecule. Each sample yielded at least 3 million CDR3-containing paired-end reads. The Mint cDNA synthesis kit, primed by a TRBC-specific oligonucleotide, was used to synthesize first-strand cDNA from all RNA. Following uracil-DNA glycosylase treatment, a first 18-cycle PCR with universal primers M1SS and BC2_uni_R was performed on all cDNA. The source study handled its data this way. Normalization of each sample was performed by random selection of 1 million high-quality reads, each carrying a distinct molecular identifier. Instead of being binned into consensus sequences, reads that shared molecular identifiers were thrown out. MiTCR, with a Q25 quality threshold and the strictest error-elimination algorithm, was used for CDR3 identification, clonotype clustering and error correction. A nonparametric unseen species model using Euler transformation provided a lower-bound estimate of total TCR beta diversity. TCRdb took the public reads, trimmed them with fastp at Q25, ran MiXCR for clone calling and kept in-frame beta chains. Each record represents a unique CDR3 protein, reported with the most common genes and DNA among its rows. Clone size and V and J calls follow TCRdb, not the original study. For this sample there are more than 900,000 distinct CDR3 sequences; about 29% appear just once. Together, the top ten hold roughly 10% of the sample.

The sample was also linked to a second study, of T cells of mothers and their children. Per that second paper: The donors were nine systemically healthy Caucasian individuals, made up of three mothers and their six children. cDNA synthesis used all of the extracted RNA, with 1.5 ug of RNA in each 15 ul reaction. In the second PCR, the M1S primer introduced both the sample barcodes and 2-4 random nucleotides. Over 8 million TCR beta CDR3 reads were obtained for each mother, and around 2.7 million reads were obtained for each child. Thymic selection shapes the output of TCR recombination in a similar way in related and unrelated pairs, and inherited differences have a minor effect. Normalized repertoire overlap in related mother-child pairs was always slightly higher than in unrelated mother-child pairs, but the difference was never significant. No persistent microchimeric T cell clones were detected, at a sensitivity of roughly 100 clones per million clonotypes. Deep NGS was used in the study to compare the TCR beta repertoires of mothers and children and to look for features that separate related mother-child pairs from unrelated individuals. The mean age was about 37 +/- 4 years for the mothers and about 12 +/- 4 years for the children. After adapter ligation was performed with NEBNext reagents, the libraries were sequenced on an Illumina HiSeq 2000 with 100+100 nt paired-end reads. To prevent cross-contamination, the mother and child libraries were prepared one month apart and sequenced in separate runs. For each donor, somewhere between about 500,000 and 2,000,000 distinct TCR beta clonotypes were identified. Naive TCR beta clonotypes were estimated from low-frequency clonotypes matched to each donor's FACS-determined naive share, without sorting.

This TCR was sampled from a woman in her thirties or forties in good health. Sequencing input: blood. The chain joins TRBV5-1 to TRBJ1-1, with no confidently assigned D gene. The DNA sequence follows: TGCGCCAGCGGCCCGCAAGGGACTGAAGCTTTCTTT. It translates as CASGPQGTEAFF.